The next 28 T cell receptor beta chains were all read from a single sample in a study of beta chain features in type 1 diabetes. The authors reverse transcribed all of the isolated RNA, so sequencing captured expressed TCRB transcripts. The table came from immunoSEQ multiplex PCR; TCRdb's copy has only in-frame clones and leaves some out. The top ten clones hold 0.03% to 0.04% of a sample with roughly 230,000 clones, over 9.5% of them seen once. The sequenced sample consisted of naive CD4+ T cells from blood. The receptors come from a woman aged 18 to 35 in good health.

In its sample, this clone was seen a few times. The V call is TRBV27, the J call TRBJ2-2; 9 nucleotides line up with TRBD1. V dropped 3 bases and J dropped 3; count of bases not matched to a gene: 11. The CDR3 spans 18 residues. Germline V gene data show CDR1 as MNHEY and CDR2 as SMNVEV (reference sequence). The CDR3: CASSFAFPGQGHTGELFF. As DNA, the CDR3 is TGTGCCAGCAGTTTCGCATTCCCGGGACAGGGCCACACCGGGGAGCTGTTTTTT.

This clone was detected only a few times. This chain links TRBV9 with TRBJ2-2, with 8 bases lining up with TRBD2. The CDR3 spans 17 residues. Per germline, CDR1 SGDLS and CDR2 YYNGEE. J lost 7 bases, V lost 5 bases, and 16 bases had no gene match. The CDR3 nucleotides read TGTGCCAGCAGGGCCCCCAGCGGGGGCCCTCCCAACGGGGAGCTGTTTTTT. Encoded protein: CASRAPSGGPPNGELFF.

The chain has TRBV11-2 and TRBJ2-7; D gene unclear. V shed 0 bases and J shed 4 bases, with 10 bases lying between them. The germline V gene has CDR1 SGHAT and CDR2 FQNNGV. CDR3 size: 14 residues. CDR3 sequence reads: CASSLDRSTYEQYF. The CDR3 DNA sequence: TGTGCCAGCAGCTTAGATCGTAGCACGTACGAGCAGTACTTC.

In this sample, this clone turned up a few times. This chain links TRBV4-1 with TRBJ2-7; 7 bases agree with TRBD1. There are 18 residues in the CDR3. The junction had 18 bases not matched to a gene; V was cut back by 0 bases and J by 7 bases. The germline gives CDR1 MGHRA, CDR2 YSYEKL. CDR3 amino acids: CASSQDLASAGGPQEQYF. The CDR3 bases are TGCGCCAGCAGCCAAGATTTAGCTTCGGCAGGGGGTCCCCAAGAGCAGTACTTC.

The chain couples TRBV5-1 to TRBJ1-2, with D possibly being TRBD1 (6 bases). Trimming took off 0 bases at V and 7 bases at J, with 13 bases between the two ends. This CDR3 comprises 14 residues. Germline assignment: CDR1 SGHRS and CDR2 YFSETQ. The CDR3 DNA sequence: TGCGCCAGCAGCTTGGCCGGAAGGGGGTCTGGCTACACCTTC. Encoded protein: CASSLAGRGSGYTF.

There are a few counts of this clone. J is TRBJ1-1 and V is TRBV23-1; 8 nucleotides line up with TRBD1. TRBV23-1 is an ORF; its function is uncertain. CDR3 length: 15 amino acids. V shed 9 bases, J shed 6 bases, and the junction held 15 bases outside the gene matches. The CDR3 coding sequence is TGCGCCAGAAACCTACCTCGCGACAGGGGCCCTGAAGCTTTCTTT. As protein: CARNLPRDRGPEAFF.

The chain carries TRBV6-5 and TRBJ1-2; D call uncertain. Germline CDR1 MNHEY, CDR2 SVGAGI. This CDR3 spans 13 amino acids. V dropped 5 bases and J dropped 8 bases, with 15 bases sitting between them. The CDR3 here is CASSPSAPPGYTF. CDR3 nucleotides: TGTGCCAGCAGTCCCTCCGCGCCCCCCGGCTACACCTTC.

The DNA of the CDR3 is TGTGCCATCAGTGAGTCCGGGACAGGAGGACAGCCCCAGCATTTT. Protein sequence: CAISESGTGGQPQHF. The chain joins TRBV10-3 to TRBJ1-5; 8 bases map to TRBD1. V was pared by 0 bases and J by 7 bases, with 5 bases of the junction left unmatched. This CDR3 region has 15 residues. Germline V gene sequence: CDR1 ENHRY, CDR2 SYGVKD.

The V call is TRBV7-8, the J call TRBJ2-1; TRBD2 matches 9 bases. After removal of 5 bases from V and 3 bases from J, the junction contained 5 bases not matched to a gene. CDR3 size: 15 residues. Germline assignment: CDR1 SGHVS and CDR2 FQNEAQ. The CDR3 reads CASSRLAVRYNEQFF. The CDR3 DNA follows: TGTGCCAGCAGCCGACTAGCGGTCCGCTACAATGAGCAGTTCTTC.

V is TRBV18 and J is TRBJ2-1; a possible D gene is TRBD1 (6 bases). V shed 2 bases and J shed 8 bases, with 13 bases lying between them. CDR1 KGHSH and CDR2 LQKENI come from the germline V gene. This CDR3 has 14 residues. CDR3 DNA: TGTGCCAGCTCACCATACAGGGAGAAGCATGAGCAGTTCTTC. The encoded protein is CASSPYREKHEQFF.

The V gene is TRBV12-5, the J gene TRBJ1-2; D unclear. Germline V gene lookup returns CDR1 LGHNT and CDR2 FRNRAP. There are 12 residues in the CDR3. Deletions cut 2 bases from V and 6 bases from J, with 7 bases between. In DNA, the CDR3 is TGTGCTAGTGGTTTGATAGATAATGGCTACACCTTC. Its protein is CASGLIDNGYTF.

A remark on this clone: A much larger clone differs by one base, so this may be a read error. This sample includes further DNA sequences coding for the same CDR3. The V call is TRBV30, the J call TRBJ1-2; D is perhaps TRBD1 (5 bases). The CDR3 runs 11 residues. Trimming took off 0 bases at V and 7 bases at J, with 6 bases between the two ends. From germline, CDR1 is GTSNPN and CDR2 SVGIG (reference sequence). The DNA for the CDR3 is TGTGCCTGGAGTGTAGGGGTTGGCTACACCTTC. Protein sequence: CAWSVGVGYTF.

The V and J genes are TRBV27 and TRBJ1-2; TRBD1 aligns across 10 bases. Trimming removed 6 bases from V and 6 bases from J; junction bases left unmatched: 4. Germline V gene data show CDR1 as MNHEY and CDR2 as SMNVEV (reference sequence). The CDR3 loop spans 13 amino acids. The DNA of the CDR3 is TGTGCCAGCAGCCTTGACAGGGGGCATGGCTACACCTTC. This encodes CASSLDRGHGYTF.

J is TRBJ2-3 and V is TRBV28; tentative D call: TRBD1 (6 bases). Trimming cost V 7 bases and J 4 bases, with 18 bases left between them. The CDR3 has 15 residues. Germline CDR1 MDHEN, CDR2 SYDVKM. The CDR3 reads CASIRGWGPADTQYF. The DNA for the CDR3 is TGTGCCAGCATACGAGGATGGGGGCCGGCAGATACGCAGTATTTT.

The CDR3 loop reads CASLPTTRGNTEAFF. The CDR3 DNA sequence: TGTGCCAGCTTGCCCACCACCCGGGGGAACACTGAAGCTTTCTTT. The V gene is TRBV6-6, the J gene TRBJ1-1, with D unclear. Trimming took 8 bases from V and 1 from J, leaving 17 bases between them. The CDR3 has 15 amino acids. Germline assignment: CDR1 MNHNY and CDR2 SVGAGI (reference sequence).

The rearrangement joins TRBV4-2 to TRBJ2-3, with D perhaps matching TRBD2 (6 bases). CDR1 LGHNA and CDR2 YNFKEQ come from the germline V gene. The CDR3 runs 14 residues. Trimming left V 2 bases short and J 9 bases short, with 15 bases between. CDR3 residues: CASSQPLERGTQYF. DNA of the CDR3: TGTGCCAGCAGCCAACCTTTGGAACGGGGGACGCAGTATTTT.

There are a few counts of this clone. The chain couples TRBV7-9 to TRBJ1-4, with 7 nucleotides matching TRBD1. The junction had 6 bases not matched to a gene; V was cut back by 5 bases and J by 0 bases. CDR1 is SEHNR, CDR2 FQNEAQ, per germline (reference sequence). The CDR3 length is 16 residues. CDR3 amino acids: CASSPRTGPTNEKLFF. The DNA for the CDR3 is TGTGCCAGCAGCCCGAGGACAGGACCAACTAATGAAAAACTGTTTTTT. Full variable domain (missing parts from reference TRBV7-9 and TRBJ1-4): DTGVSQNPRHKITKRGQNVTFRCDPISEHNRLYWYRQTLGQGPEFLTYFQNEAQLEKSRLLSDRFSAERPKGSFSTLEIQRTEQGDSAMYLCASSPRTGPTNEKLFFGSGTQLSVL.

The rearrangement links TRBV28 to TRBJ2-7, with 14 bases matching TRBD2. This CDR3 contains 19 residues. Trimming cost V 2 bases and J 0 bases; bases outside gene matches: 9. Per germline, CDR1 MDHEN and CDR2 SYDVKM. CDR3 nucleotide sequence: TGTGCCAGCAGTTTAGGGACTAGCGGGAGTGCTACGAGCTCCTACGAGCAGTACTTC. Amino acid sequence: CASSLGTSGSATSSYEQYF.

The chain recombines TRBV18 with TRBJ1-5; unclear D gene. Germline lookup yields CDR1 KGHSH and CDR2 LQKENI. CDR3 size: 18 residues. V shed 1 base and J shed 4 bases, with 20 bases lying between them. Here the CDR3 DNA reads TGTGCCAGCTCACCACTCCCCCCCCGGGGTTCGCCTAATCAGCCCCAGCATTTT. Translated: CASSPLPPRGSPNQPQHF. The full variable domain, its missing parts supplied by reference TRBV18 and TRBJ1-5, is NAGVMQNPRHLVRRRGQEARLRCSPMKGHSHVYWYRQLPEEGLKFMVYLQKENIIDESGMPKERFSAEFPKEGPSILRIQQVVRGDSAAYFCASSPLPPRGSPNQPQHFGDGTRLSIL.

This clone was observed a handful of times. The V gene is TRBV6-1, the J gene TRBJ2-6, with no clear D. The CDR3 spans 15 residues. The germline CDR1 and CDR2 sequences are MNHNS and SASEGT. Trimming removed 6 bases at V and 0 bases at J, with 9 bases between. CDR3 sequence (DNA): TGTGCCAGCAGACCCCTAGTCTCTGGGGCCAACGTCCTGACTTTC. It is translated as CASRPLVSGANVLTF.

This clone was detected only a few times. This chain uses TRBV30 with TRBJ1-3, with D hard to call. CDR1 and CDR2 from the germline V gene are GTSNPN and SVGIG (reference sequence). CDR3 length: 12 residues. V was clipped by 4 bases and J by 4 bases, with 8 bases between them. CDR3 sequence: CAWTPGGNTIYF. CDR3 sequence (DNA): TGTGCCTGGACCCCGGGGGGAAACACCATATATTTT.

In its sample, this clone was seen a few times. The chain links TRBV6-5 to TRBJ2-3; 14 bases map to TRBD2. The CDR3 loop spans 14 amino acids. V shed 7 bases, J shed 6 bases, and the junction held 3 bases outside the gene matches. CDR1 and CDR2 from the germline V gene are MNHEY and SVGAGI. CDR3 DNA: TGTGCCAGCACTAGACTAGCGGGGGGGGATACGCAGTATTTT. This translates into CASTRLAGGDTQYF.

The chain joins TRBV6-5 to TRBJ1-1; D gene ambiguous. The CDR3 consists of 15 residues. V was cut by 2 bases and J by 4 bases, with 14 bases left in between. Germline V lookup: CDR1 MNHEY, CDR2 SVGAGI. CDR3: CASSYEGGASTEAFF. The CDR3 DNA reads as TGTGCCAGCAGTTACGAGGGCGGTGCTAGCACTGAAGCTTTCTTT.

This clone was detected only a few times. V gene TRBV2 combines with J gene TRBJ1-3; D not certain. Trimming shortened V by 3 bases and J by 0 bases, and 3 bases separated the two germline ends. In germline, CDR1 is SNHLY, CDR2 FYNNEI. This CDR3 spans 13 amino acids. This CDR3 reads CASSESSGNTIYF. The CDR3 DNA reads as TGTGCCAGCAGTGAGAGCTCTGGAAACACCATATATTTT. The full variable domain, completed using reference TRBV2 and TRBJ1-3, is EPEVTQTPSHQVTQMGQEVILRCVPISNHLYFYWYRQILGQKVEFLVSFYNNEISEKSEIFDDQFSVERPDGSNFTLKIRSTKLEDSAMYFCASSESSGNTIYFGEGSWLTVV.

This clone was seen only a few times. V gene TRBV5-1 combines with J gene TRBJ2-1; a possible D gene is TRBD1 (7 bases). Germline assignment: CDR1 SGHRS and CDR2 YFSETQ. V dropped 4 bases and J dropped 6 bases, with 17 bases sitting between them. CDR3 length equals 15 residues. Here the CDR3 DNA reads TGCGCCAGCAGCCCCAGGGGGGATTTGGGCAATGAGCAGTTCTTC. Amino acids: CASSPRGDLGNEQFF.

J is TRBJ2-1 and V is TRBV19; possibly TRBD2 for D (6 bases). CDR3 length equals 14 residues. V shed 6 bases and J shed 5 bases, with 14 bases lying between them. Germline loops: CDR1 LNHDA, CDR2 SQIVND (reference sequence). The CDR3 protein is CASRFLGEDNEQFF. CDR3 bases: TGTGCCAGTAGATTCTTAGGGGAGGACAATGAGCAGTTCTTC.

The CDR3 nucleotides are TGCAGCGTCGAGGGCCGTTCCACAGATACGCAGTATTTT. Its protein is CSVEGRSTDTQYF. The V and J genes are TRBV29-1 and TRBJ2-3; possible D gene TRBD2, 5 bases. Between the trimmed V and J ends, which lost 6 bases and 2 bases, there was a span of 12 bases. CDR3 length equals 13 residues. Germline assignment: CDR1 SQVTM and CDR2 ANQGSEA.

This sequence joins TRBV6-6 and TRBJ2-2; D possibly corresponds to TRBD2 (6 bases). Germline V gives CDR1 MNHNY, CDR2 SVGAGI (reference sequence). The CDR3 totals 15 residues. V lost 7 bases, J lost 4 bases, and 16 bases lay in between. CDR3 loop: CASTLTGLSTGELFF. CDR3 nucleotides: TGTGCCAGCACACTCACGGGACTTAGCACCGGGGAGCTGTTTTTT.